Listed below are T cell receptor beta chains from one sample, sequenced in a study of T-cell reconstitution after alpha-beta-depleted transplantation in children. TCRdb reanalysed the PCR reads using MiXCR and keeps one entry per CDR3 protein. The sample lists 120,000 or so distinct CDR3 sequences, 23% occurring once. The sequencing here drew on PBMCs, mostly from graft donor cells, taken 180 days after TCRalphabeta/CD19-depleted stem cell transplant. These receptors originate from a male patient between 2 and 10 years old who had a stem cell transplant for chronic granulomatous disease, so the T cells may come from the graft donor. Each CDR3 is given with its conserved first and last residue. The D gene is left open where the match is weak. Clone size is given for some rows only: seen once, a few or many times, or a class if the clone is expanded.

v_gene	abundance	j_gene	d_gene	CDR3aa	CDR3nt
TRBV4-2	NA	TRBJ2-1	NA	CASSQVTRTNNEQFF	TGTGCCAGCAGCCAAGTTACGCGTACCAACAATGAGCAGTTCTTC
TRBV20-1	many	TRBJ2-3	NA	CSAGRGTDTQYF	TGCAGTGCTGGGCGGGGTACAGATACGCAGTATTTT
TRBV12-3/TRBV12-4	few	TRBJ2-1	NA	CASKPGKPGEQFF	TGTGCCAGCAAACCCGGGAAACCCGGTGAGCAGTTCTTC
TRBV15	NA	TRBJ1-3	NA	CATSREKGGNTIYF	TGTGCCACCAGCAGAGAAAAAGGTGGAAACACCATATATTTT
TRBV5-1	few	TRBJ1-2	TRBD1	CASSPLRGHGYTF	TGCGCCAGCAGCCCTCTCAGGGGGCACGGCTACACCTTC
TRBV20-1	many	TRBJ2-7	NA	CSASFTGKNYEQYF	TGCAGTGCTAGTTTTACAGGAAAAAACTACGAGCAGTACTTC
TRBV12-3/TRBV12-4	NA	TRBJ2-1	NA	CASSLSEQFF	TGTGCCAGCAGTTTGTCTGAGCAGTTCTTC
TRBV4-3	NA	TRBJ2-3	NA	CASSQERTYTDTQYF	TGCGCCAGCAGCCAAGAACGCACCTACACAGATACGCAGTATTTT
TRBV12-3/TRBV12-4	NA	TRBJ1-2	TRBD1	CASSPGQEYGYTF	TGTGCCAGCAGTCCAGGACAGGAATACGGCTACACCTTC
TRBV20-1	many	TRBJ1-2	NA	CSAPQSRYGYTF	TGCAGTGCCCCACAGAGCCGCTATGGCTACACCTTC